The clone carrying this T cell receptor (beta chain) was counted only a few times. Antigen: not known. The V gene's germline CDR1 is SGHTA and CDR2 FQGTGA. This CDR3 region has 15 residues. V dropped 3 bases and J dropped 5 bases, with 14 bases sitting between them. The study drew the donors from its roughly 120-subject validation cohort, separate from the approximately 700-subject first cohort. These data are taken from a study of cytomegalovirus exposure and HLA in healthy donors. Study-level results: It was found in a later analysis that first-cohort TCR clusters tended to co-occur in the approximately 130 validation repertoires. Most TCRs appeared rarely, but some public TCRs recurred in many donors.

Profiled with immunoSEQ multiplex PCR; TCRdb holds only in-frame clones, not every one. The profile shows approximately 160,000 clones, about 86% of them singletons. Sequenced: PBMCs. The chain joins TRBV7-3 to TRBJ2-1, with D uncertain. The sequence derives from a woman aged 25 to 39 in good health and CMV-seronegative. CDR3 bases: TGTGCCAGCAGCTTTTATGCTACCCCGGACAATGAGCAGTTCTTC. As protein: CASSFYATPDNEQFF. Filled out from reference TRBV7-3 and TRBJ2-1, the complete variable domain reads GAGVSQTPSNKVTEKGKYVELRCDPISGHTALYWYRQSLGQGPEFLIYFQGTGAADDSGLPNDRFFAVRPEGSVSTLKIQRTERGDSAVYLCASSFYATPDNEQFFGPGTRLTVL.